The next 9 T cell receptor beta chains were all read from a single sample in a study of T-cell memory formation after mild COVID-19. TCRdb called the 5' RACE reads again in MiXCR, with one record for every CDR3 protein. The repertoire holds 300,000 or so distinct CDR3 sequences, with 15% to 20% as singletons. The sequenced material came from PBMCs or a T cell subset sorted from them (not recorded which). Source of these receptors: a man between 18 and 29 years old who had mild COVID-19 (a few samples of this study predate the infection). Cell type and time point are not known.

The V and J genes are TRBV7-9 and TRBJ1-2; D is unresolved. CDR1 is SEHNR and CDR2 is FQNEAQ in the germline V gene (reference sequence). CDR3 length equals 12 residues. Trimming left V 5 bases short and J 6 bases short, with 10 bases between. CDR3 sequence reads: CASSTRMNGYTF. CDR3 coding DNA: TGTGCCAGCAGCACCCGGATGAATGGCTACACCTTC.

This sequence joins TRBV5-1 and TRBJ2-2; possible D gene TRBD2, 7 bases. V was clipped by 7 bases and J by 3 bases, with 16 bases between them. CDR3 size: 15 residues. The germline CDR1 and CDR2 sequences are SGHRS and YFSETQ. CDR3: CASARGGAYTGELFF. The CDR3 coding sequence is TGCGCCAGCGCCAGGGGAGGGGCTTACACCGGGGAGCTGTTTTTT.

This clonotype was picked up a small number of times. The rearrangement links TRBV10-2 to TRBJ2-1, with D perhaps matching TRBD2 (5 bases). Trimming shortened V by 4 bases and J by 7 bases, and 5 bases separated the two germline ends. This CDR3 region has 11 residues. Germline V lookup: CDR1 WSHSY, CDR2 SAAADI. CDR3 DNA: TGCGCCAGCAGTGGGAGGAATGAGCAGTTCTTC. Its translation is CASSGRNEQFF.

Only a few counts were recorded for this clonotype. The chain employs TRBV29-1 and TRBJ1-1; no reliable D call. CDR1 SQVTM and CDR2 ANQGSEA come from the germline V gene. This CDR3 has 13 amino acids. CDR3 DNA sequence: TGCAAAGCCGCAGGCCCGGTCGACACTGAAGCTTTCTTT. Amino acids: CKAAGPVDTEAFF. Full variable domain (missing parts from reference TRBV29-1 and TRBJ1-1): SAVISQKPSRDICQRGTSLTIQCQVDSQVTMMFWYRQQPGQSLTLIATANQGSEATYESGFVIDKFPISRPNLTFSTLTVSNMSPEDSSIYLCKAAGPVDTEAFFGQGTRLTVV.

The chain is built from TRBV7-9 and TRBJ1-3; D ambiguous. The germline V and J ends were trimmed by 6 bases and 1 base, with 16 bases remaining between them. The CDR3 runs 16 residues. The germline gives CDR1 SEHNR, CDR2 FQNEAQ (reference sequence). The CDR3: CASSFARPGSGNTIYF. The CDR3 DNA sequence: TGTGCCAGCAGTTTTGCCAGGCCGGGTTCTGGAAACACCATATATTTT.

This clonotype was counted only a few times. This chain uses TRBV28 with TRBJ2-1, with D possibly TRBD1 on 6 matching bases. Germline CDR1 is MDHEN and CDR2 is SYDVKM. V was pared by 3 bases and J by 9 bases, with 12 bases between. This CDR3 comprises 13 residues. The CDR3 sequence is CASSLGAKGEQFF. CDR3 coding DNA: TGTGCCAGCAGTTTGGGGGCGAAGGGTGAGCAGTTCTTC.

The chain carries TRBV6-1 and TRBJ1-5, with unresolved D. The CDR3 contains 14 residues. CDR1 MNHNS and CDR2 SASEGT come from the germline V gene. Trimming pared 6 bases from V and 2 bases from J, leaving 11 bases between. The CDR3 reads CASRPIGGNQPQHF. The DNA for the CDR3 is TGTGCCAGCAGGCCCATAGGTGGCAATCAGCCCCAGCATTTT.

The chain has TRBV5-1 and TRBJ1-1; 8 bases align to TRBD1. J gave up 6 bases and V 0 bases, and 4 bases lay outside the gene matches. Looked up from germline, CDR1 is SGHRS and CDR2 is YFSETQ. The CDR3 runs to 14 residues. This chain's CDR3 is CASSLDPGGSEAFF. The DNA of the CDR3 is TGCGCCAGCAGCTTGGATCCAGGGGGCTCTGAAGCTTTCTTT.

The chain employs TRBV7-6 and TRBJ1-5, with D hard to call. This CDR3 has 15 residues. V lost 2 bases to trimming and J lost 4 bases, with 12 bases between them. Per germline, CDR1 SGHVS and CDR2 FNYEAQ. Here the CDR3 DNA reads TGTGCCAGCAGCTTACAGACGGGGTTAAATCAGCCCCAGCATTTT. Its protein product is CASSLQTGLNQPQHF.